This T cell receptor beta chain came from a study of neurological immune-mediated disorders. Findings of the study overall: Falling below healthy controls, multiple sclerosis showed the least TCR clonal expansion, while HTLV-1-associated myelopathy showed the most. None of the CDR3 amino acid sequences in expanded clones turned up in more than one subject, which points to private repertoires in all groups.

This clonotype came up many times. What it binds is not known. Germline V gives CDR1 DFQATT, CDR2 SNEGSKA (reference sequence). The CDR3 sequence is 19 residues long. Trimming took 1 base from V and 2 from J; bases not matched to a gene: 7. Template-switch 5'RACE cDNA synthesis added a 10-nucleotide unique molecular identifier. In TCRdb, the 5' RACE reads were re-called with MiXCR into one record per CDR3 protein. The data contain more than 20,000 distinct CDR3 sequences, around 14% of them singletons. This TCR was sampled from a female donor with HTLV-1-associated myelopathy (HAM/TSP). The V and J genes are TRBV20-1 and TRBJ2-2, with 16 bases identical to TRBD2. Material: PBMCs. The CDR3 DNA follows: TGCAGTGCTAGAGCCTCGGGACTAGCGGGAGGGATAAACACCGGGGAGCTGTTTTTT. This encodes CSARASGLAGGINTGELFF.